This TCR beta chain was found in a study of identical twins (dated by TCRdb to 2015 to 2016). Regarding the complete study: To test whether fetal clonotypes persist, the study used deep sequencing on TCR alpha and beta repertoires from monozygotic twins, unrelated adults of various ages, and cord blood. To rule out contamination, replicate twin experiments were performed at different times with different library preparation protocols.

The CDR1 and CDR2 encoded by the germline V gene (reference sequence) are DFQATT and SNEGSKA. The CDR3 covers 14 residues, taking in both the cysteine and the phenylalanine. The DNA shown is the 42-base CDR3, in frame from base 1. V is cut by 1 base and J by 3 bases, and the space between the germline ends is 10 bases. This clonotype has a count of ten or more. What antigen it recognizes has not been identified. No base quality information exists; no much larger clone differs at one position. The receptor library was made with 5' RACE. The data were produced on an Illumina HiSeq 2000. A universal primer binding site was introduced by template switching, and a unique molecular identifier was present in the final cDNA, enabling accurate counting of TCR cDNA molecules. First-strand cDNA for TCR alpha and beta chains was synthesized from specific primers in the conserved constant-segment region. To control for contamination, each cDNA library was double barcoded with a SMART-Mk sample barcode plus Illumina barcodes. Two successive PCR steps introduced TruSeq adapter sequences along with Illumina sample barcodes. Sequencing of the TCR alpha and beta cDNA libraries was done on the Illumina HiSeq platform using custom primers. The original methods were these. Unique molecular identifiers were extracted from raw reads with MiGEC, and CDR3 positions were determined with MiXCR. Recombination models were inferred per individual with the repgenHMM and IGoR tools using an EM algorithm. Shared clonotypes were analyzed with the tcR package in R, and sharing was normalized by the product of cloneset sizes. Out-of-frame nonproductive sequences were analyzed to study raw recombination free of thymic and clonal selection effects. TCRdb applied fastp at Q25 and MiXCR to the public reads, then kept only in-frame beta chains. Rows with a matching CDR3 protein are joined into one entry that keeps the most common DNA and genes. The V and J calls were not made by the authors but by TCRdb's processing. The sample table holds about 160,000 distinct CDR3 sequences, of which around 3.5% were seen once. Jointly, the top ten make up about 7.8% of the sample.

Results and caveats for the whole study, not just this receptor: The excess sharing between twins in beta out-of-frame sequences was weaker because fewer shared sequences reduced the signal-to-noise ratio. Because the same donors could not be followed over many years, conclusions were based on cross-sectional statistical analysis. In monozygotic twins, recombination models systematically underestimated out-of-frame TCR alpha sharing, but the models matched the sharing seen between unrelated individuals. Abundant cord blood beta clonotypes carried fewer insertions; young adult naive repertoires showed a weaker similar trend, while memory repertoires showed none. Invariant T cells such as MAIT and iNKT could partly confound zero-insertion analyses, though diverse VJ usage argued against this for most clonotypes. Out-of-frame TCR alpha sequences shared between twins showed an excess of low generation-probability sequences compared with coincidental sharing between unrelated individuals.

All donors were healthy Caucasians. Miltenyi CD45RO+ enrichment and human naive T-cell isolation kits were used to isolate memory (CD45RO+) and naive T cells from PBMC. The receptor comes from a young man in good health. The source material was memory T cells sorted from blood. This specimen's cell subset or site label, per the study, means: CD45RO+ enriched T cells. Rearrangement joined TRBV20-1 to TRBJ1-3, with no D gene named confidently. At the DNA level, the sequence is TGCAGTGCTAGAGTTAGGGTGGGTGGAAACACCATATATTTT. It encodes CSARVRVGGNTIYF.